The text below deals with one TCR beta chain. The V gene's germline CDR1 is MNHEY and CDR2 SVGEGT. This CDR3 is 12 amino acids long. V gave up 2 bases and J gave up 4 bases, with 6 bases separating them. Repertoires were generated with immunoSEQ multiplex PCR, while TCRdb's copy carries only in-frame clones and drops some. The sample has 170,000 or so clones; approximately 86% are singletons. These data belong to a study of blood T cell repertoires in COVID-19. Study background: The United States, Italy and Spain were the sources of the acute and convalescent COVID-19 samples. Sample material is recorded as cDNA or gDNA derived from T cells, B-cell-depleted T cells, or PBMCs.

Seattle-derived patients entered the study during active infection and were followed longitudinally. V usage is TRBV6-2 or TRBV6-3 and J usage is TRBJ2-7; D uncertain. The sample comprised peripheral blood. The TCR was taken from a man in his fifties or sixties with COVID-19, enrolled during active disease. The CDR3 bases are TGTGCCAGCAGTTACCCGACTTACGAGCAGTACTTC. It specifies CASSYPTYEQYF.